This is a list of T cell receptor beta chains from one sample in a study of blood T cells in healthy people across ages. Via MiXCR, TCRdb re-called the 5' RACE reads, giving one row per CDR3 protein. Seen here are hundreds of thousands of distinct CDR3 sequences, less than 70% observed once, and the top ten hold approximately 40%. Sequencing input: blood. All receptors come from a man of 80 years or more in good health. The CDR3 runs from the conserved cysteine through the conserved F or W. The D gene is left open where the match is weak. Size tells how often a clone was seen (once, few, many) or the class of an expanded clone, and some rows leave it out.

cdr3_nt: TGTGCCAGCAGTGAAACGGGCTCCGGGACAGGGGGTGGCTACACCTTC; cdr3_aa: CASSETGSGTGGGYTF; j_call: TRBJ1-2; v_call: TRBV25-1; d_call: TRBD1; clone_size: few
cdr3_nt: TGCAGTGCCCCGGGGGCGTACCAAGAGACCCAGTACTTC; cdr3_aa: CSAPGAYQETQYF; j_call: TRBJ2-5; v_call: TRBV20-1; d_call: -; clone_size: -
cdr3_nt: TGCGCCAGCAGCGTCGGACAGGGGCTCGTTTCACCCCTCCACTTT; cdr3_aa: CASSVGQGLVSPLHF; j_call: TRBJ1-6; v_call: TRBV5-1; d_call: TRBD1; clone_size: -
cdr3_nt: TGTGCCAGCAGCGTAGCTATAGTGGCTTCCTCCTACGAGCAGTACTTC; cdr3_aa: CASSVAIVASSYEQYF; j_call: TRBJ2-7; v_call: TRBV9; d_call: -; clone_size: -
cdr3_nt: TGTGCCAGCAGTCGGGACAGGGATCGCAGATACGCGTATTTT; cdr3_aa: CASSRDRDRRYAYF; j_call: TRBJ2-3; v_call: TRBV27; d_call: TRBD1; clone_size: few
cdr3_nt: TGTGCCAGCAGTTACAGTTCTGGTAGCGGGAGTCAAGAGACCCAGTACTTC; cdr3_aa: CASSYSSGSGSQETQYF; j_call: TRBJ2-5; v_call: TRBV6-5; d_call: TRBD2; clone_size: -
cdr3_nt: TGTGCCAGCAGTGCGAGGGGGGGAGAGACCCAGTACTTC; cdr3_aa: CASSARGGETQYF; j_call: TRBJ2-5; v_call: TRBV12-3/TRBV12-4; d_call: -; clone_size: few
cdr3_nt: TGCGCCAGCAGCCCCGGGACCTTGGGGACCTACGAGCAGTACTTC; cdr3_aa: CASSPGTLGTYEQYF; j_call: TRBJ2-7; v_call: TRBV5-1; d_call: -; clone_size: few
cdr3_nt: TGTGCCAGCAGCGTGACTTGGGCGGGGGCAGATACGCAGTATTTT; cdr3_aa: CASSVTWAGADTQYF; j_call: TRBJ2-3; v_call: TRBV9; d_call: TRBD2; clone_size: -
cdr3_nt: TGTGCCAGCAGTTACTCCGCTCGGTCCTACAATGAGCAGTTCTTC; cdr3_aa: CASSYSARSYNEQFF; j_call: TRBJ2-1; v_call: TRBV6-5; d_call: -; clone_size: -
cdr3_nt: TGTGCCATCAGTGAGGTGGCAGGGGCCCCCCACGAGCAGTACTTC; cdr3_aa: CAISEVAGAPHEQYF; j_call: TRBJ2-7; v_call: TRBV10-3; d_call: -; clone_size: -
cdr3_nt: TGTGCCAGCAGAAGACAAGGGGCCTTACACAATGAGCAGTTCTTC; cdr3_aa: CASRRQGALHNEQFF; j_call: TRBJ2-1; v_call: TRBV13; d_call: -; clone_size: -
cdr3_nt: TGTGCCAGCAGCTTCGTGATTCGGCAGGGCGCCGAGCAGTACTTC; cdr3_aa: CASSFVIRQGAEQYF; j_call: TRBJ2-7; v_call: TRBV7-2; d_call: -; clone_size: -
cdr3_nt: TGTGCCAGCAGGGGGGCAGGCAGTAATTCACCCCTCCACTTT; cdr3_aa: CASRGAGSNSPLHF; j_call: TRBJ1-6; v_call: TRBV6-5; d_call: -; clone_size: once
cdr3_nt: TGCGCCAGCGGGGGGTCCCAAGAGACCCAGTACTTC; cdr3_aa: CASGGSQETQYF; j_call: TRBJ2-5; v_call: TRBV10-2; d_call: -; clone_size: -
cdr3_nt: TGTGCCACCAGCAGAGATTATACCGATGAGCAGTTCTTC; cdr3_aa: CATSRDYTDEQFF; j_call: TRBJ2-1; v_call: TRBV15; d_call: -; clone_size: -
cdr3_nt: TGTGCCAGCACCGAACTCAGTCGGGTTAGAGATGATGGCTACACCTTC; cdr3_aa: CASTELSRVRDDGYTF; j_call: TRBJ1-2; v_call: TRBV7-9; d_call: -; clone_size: -
cdr3_nt: TGTGCCAGCAGCTCCCACAGTGGCACTAGCGTTACCTACGAGCAGTACTTC; cdr3_aa: CASSSHSGTSVTYEQYF; j_call: TRBJ2-7; v_call: TRBV3-1; d_call: TRBD2; clone_size: once
cdr3_nt: TGCAGTGTCGACAGGACTACCCAAGAGACCCAGTACTTC; cdr3_aa: CSVDRTTQETQYF; j_call: TRBJ2-5; v_call: TRBV20-1; d_call: -; clone_size: few
cdr3_nt: TGTGCCTCGGGCGGGCAGGTATCTGGGGCCAACGTCCTGACTTTC; cdr3_aa: CASGGQVSGANVLTF; j_call: TRBJ2-6; v_call: TRBV30; d_call: -; clone_size: -
cdr3_nt: TGTGCCAGCAGCTTTCCTATCGGGACCCAGTACTTC; cdr3_aa: CASSFPIGTQYF; j_call: TRBJ2-5; v_call: TRBV7-9; d_call: -; clone_size: -
cdr3_nt: TGCAGTGCTACTTGGACAGTTGGAGAGACCCAGTACTTC; cdr3_aa: CSATWTVGETQYF; j_call: TRBJ2-5; v_call: TRBV20-1; d_call: -; clone_size: once
cdr3_nt: TGTGCCACCAGTGATCCCGGGACTAGCGGGAGTGGGAGATACGCGTATTTT; cdr3_aa: CATSDPGTSGSGRYAYF; j_call: TRBJ2-3; v_call: TRBV24-1; d_call: TRBD2; clone_size: -
cdr3_nt: TGCAGTGCAACAAAAGCGGGGCCCCCGGGTGAGCAGTTCTTC; cdr3_aa: CSATKAGPPGEQFF; j_call: TRBJ2-1; v_call: TRBV20-1; d_call: TRBD2; clone_size: -
cdr3_nt: TGTGCCAGCAGCCAACCCTACCGGGGTGAGCAGTACTTC; cdr3_aa: CASSQPYRGEQYF; j_call: TRBJ2-7; v_call: TRBV3-1; d_call: -; clone_size: few
cdr3_nt: TGTGCCAGCAGGACCTCAGGGGGGAATGAGCAGTTCTTC; cdr3_aa: CASRTSGGNEQFF; j_call: TRBJ2-1; v_call: TRBV12-3/TRBV12-4; d_call: -; clone_size: -
cdr3_nt: TGCAGTGCTGGAGCGGGAGAGAACACCGGGGAGCTGTTTTTT; cdr3_aa: CSAGAGENTGELFF; j_call: TRBJ2-2; v_call: TRBV20-1; d_call: TRBD2; clone_size: once
cdr3_nt: TGTGCCAGCAGCCAGACACCTTCGAAGGGGGAGCAGTACTTC; cdr3_aa: CASSQTPSKGEQYF; j_call: TRBJ2-5; v_call: TRBV9; d_call: -; clone_size: few
cdr3_nt: TGTGCCAGCAGCTCTTGGGGGACCCAGTACTTC; cdr3_aa: CASSSWGTQYF; j_call: TRBJ2-5; v_call: TRBV3-1; d_call: -; clone_size: -
cdr3_nt: TGTGCCAGCAGTTTACCCCTTGGGACTGAAGCTTTCTTT; cdr3_aa: CASSLPLGTEAFF; j_call: TRBJ1-1; v_call: TRBV12-3/TRBV12-4; d_call: -; clone_size: -
cdr3_nt: TGTGCCAGCAGTGAAGACGGTAGCGGGGGGGATGAGCAGTTCTTC; cdr3_aa: CASSEDGSGGDEQFF; j_call: TRBJ2-1; v_call: TRBV2; d_call: TRBD2; clone_size: -
cdr3_nt: TGCGCCAGCAGCTACGACAGGCTGAACACTGAAGCTTTCTTT; cdr3_aa: CASSYDRLNTEAFF; j_call: TRBJ1-1; v_call: TRBV4-1; d_call: -; clone_size: -
cdr3_nt: TGCAGTGCTAGAGGACCAGCGGGAGCCTACAATGAGCAGTTCTTC; cdr3_aa: CSARGPAGAYNEQFF; j_call: TRBJ2-1; v_call: TRBV20-1; d_call: TRBD2; clone_size: few
cdr3_nt: TGCGCCAGCAGCCAAGATCCCGGGACAGGGGTTCTTCTACATGGCTACACCTTC; cdr3_aa: CASSQDPGTGVLLHGYTF; j_call: TRBJ1-2; v_call: TRBV4-1; d_call: TRBD1; clone_size: once
cdr3_nt: TGTGCCAGCACCGCGACAGGGGGAGGCTACACCTTC; cdr3_aa: CASTATGGGYTF; j_call: TRBJ1-2; v_call: TRBV6-1; d_call: TRBD1; clone_size: -
cdr3_nt: TGTGCCAGCAGCCGCGGTGACAGGGATCGATATGGCTACACCTTC; cdr3_aa: CASSRGDRDRYGYTF; j_call: TRBJ1-2; v_call: TRBV3-1; d_call: TRBD1; clone_size: -
cdr3_nt: TGTGCCAGCAGCTTGGGAGGCCCGGCTGGAAACACCATATATTTT; cdr3_aa: CASSLGGPAGNTIYF; j_call: TRBJ1-3; v_call: TRBV7-2; d_call: -; clone_size: -
cdr3_nt: TGTGCCATCCGAGACGGTACGGTATACAATGAGCAGTTCTTC; cdr3_aa: CAIRDGTVYNEQFF; j_call: TRBJ2-1; v_call: TRBV10-3; d_call: -; clone_size: once
cdr3_nt: TGTGCCAGCAGTTACGCCTGGACTAGCGGGAGCCCAACCTACGAGCAGTACTTC; cdr3_aa: CASSYAWTSGSPTYEQYF; j_call: TRBJ2-7; v_call: TRBV6-5; d_call: TRBD2; clone_size: -
cdr3_nt: TGTGCCAGCAGCTTCTCTGGACAGGGGAATGAAAAACTGTTTTTT; cdr3_aa: CASSFSGQGNEKLFF; j_call: TRBJ1-4; v_call: TRBV5-4; d_call: TRBD1; clone_size: -
cdr3_nt: TGTGCCAGCAGGCTCTCCGGGACTAGCGGGCCCCCCTACAATGAGCAGTTCTTC; cdr3_aa: CASRLSGTSGPPYNEQFF; j_call: TRBJ2-1; v_call: TRBV25-1; d_call: TRBD2; clone_size: -
cdr3_nt: TGTGCCAGCAGCCAAGATATGGTCGGGGAGCTGTTTTTT; cdr3_aa: CASSQDMVGELFF; j_call: TRBJ2-2; v_call: TRBV14; d_call: -; clone_size: -
cdr3_nt: TGCAGCGCCCAAGGGACTAGCGGGAGGGCCGTCGAGCAGTACTTC; cdr3_aa: CSAQGTSGRAVEQYF; j_call: TRBJ2-7; v_call: TRBV29-1; d_call: TRBD2; clone_size: -
cdr3_nt: TGTGCCAGCAGGTATAGCGGGAGGGCCGTTGATGAGCAGTTCTTC; cdr3_aa: CASRYSGRAVDEQFF; j_call: TRBJ2-1; v_call: TRBV6-5; d_call: TRBD2; clone_size: -
cdr3_nt: TGTGCCAGCAGCTACGGGACATTCCAAGAGACCCAGTACTTC; cdr3_aa: CASSYGTFQETQYF; j_call: TRBJ2-5; v_call: TRBV7-2; d_call: -; clone_size: few
cdr3_nt: TGTGCCAGCAGCCCGGAATTTCCAAGAGATACGCAGTATTTT; cdr3_aa: CASSPEFPRDTQYF; j_call: TRBJ2-3; v_call: TRBV3-1; d_call: -; clone_size: once
cdr3_nt: TGCGCCAGCAGCTTCGGCCAGACCTTAGAGCAGTACTTC; cdr3_aa: CASSFGQTLEQYF; j_call: TRBJ2-5; v_call: TRBV5-1; d_call: -; clone_size: -
cdr3_nt: TGCAGCGTCCGCCGGGACAGGGGAGGTGAGCAGTTCTTC; cdr3_aa: CSVRRDRGGEQFF; j_call: TRBJ2-1; v_call: TRBV29-1; d_call: TRBD1; clone_size: -
cdr3_nt: TGTGCCATACAAGGACGTCGCGACGGGGAGCTGTTTTTT; cdr3_aa: CAIQGRRDGELFF; j_call: TRBJ2-2; v_call: TRBV27; d_call: -; clone_size: -
cdr3_nt: TGCAGTGCTCTAGCGGGTAATACCTACGAGCAGTACTTC; cdr3_aa: CSALAGNTYEQYF; j_call: TRBJ2-7; v_call: TRBV20-1; d_call: TRBD2; clone_size: many
cdr3_nt: TGTGCCAGCAGCCAAGATGGGGGCTACGAGCAGTACTTC; cdr3_aa: CASSQDGGYEQYF; j_call: TRBJ2-7; v_call: TRBV4-2; d_call: -; clone_size: -
cdr3_nt: TGTGCCACCAGTGATTTAACCGGGACCACGAACACCGGGGAGCTGTTTTTT; cdr3_aa: CATSDLTGTTNTGELFF; j_call: TRBJ2-2; v_call: TRBV24-1; d_call: -; clone_size: -
cdr3_nt: TGCAGCGTTGATACAGGGGGCTCCTACGAGCAGTACTTC; cdr3_aa: CSVDTGGSYEQYF; j_call: TRBJ2-7; v_call: TRBV29-1; d_call: TRBD1; clone_size: few
cdr3_nt: TGTGCTAGCAGTCTGGGCCAGAGCACTGAAGCTTTCTTT; cdr3_aa: CASSLGQSTEAFF; j_call: TRBJ1-1; v_call: TRBV7-7; d_call: -; clone_size: -
cdr3_nt: TGTGCCAGCAGTTCACCGGATTTGGACAGGCCCTACGAGCAGTACTTC; cdr3_aa: CASSSPDLDRPYEQYF; j_call: TRBJ2-7; v_call: TRBV6-6; d_call: TRBD1; clone_size: -
cdr3_nt: TGTGCCAGCAGCTCCTACAGGGCGCCGGGAAGTTACGAGCAGTACTTC; cdr3_aa: CASSSYRAPGSYEQYF; j_call: TRBJ2-7; v_call: TRBV11-2; d_call: -; clone_size: few
cdr3_nt: TGCAGTGCTAGAGGGCGGGGGACTAGTAACAATGAGCAGTTCTTC; cdr3_aa: CSARGRGTSNNEQFF; j_call: TRBJ2-1; v_call: TRBV20-1; d_call: TRBD2; clone_size: -
cdr3_nt: TGTGCCAGCAGCGCCCAGGGGAGGGGCTCAGGCAATGAGCAGTTCTTC; cdr3_aa: CASSAQGRGSGNEQFF; j_call: TRBJ2-1; v_call: TRBV13; d_call: -; clone_size: -
cdr3_nt: TGTGCCAGCAGTCTAACCCACCCCTCCCTACTAGTGGGGGACAATGAGCAGTACTTC; cdr3_aa: CASSLTHPSLLVGDNEQYF; j_call: TRBJ2-5; v_call: TRBV6-2/TRBV6-3; d_call: -; clone_size: -
cdr3_nt: TGTGCCAGCAGCCCATTGGGGTCCTCTGGGGAGACCCAGTACTTC; cdr3_aa: CASSPLGSSGETQYF; j_call: TRBJ2-5; v_call: TRBV2; d_call: -; clone_size: few